This T cell receptor beta chain was identified during a study of T cell repertoires in cytomegalovirus infection. About the study: TCR beta signatures that were public indicated CMV infection and matching HLA type.

Overall study findings and caveats: Accumulated public TCR beta family frequency recognized individuals carrying CMV together with the relevant HLA. CMV-specific TCR beta clonotypes restricted by HLA-C were the ones dominating the ex vivo response.

TCRdb reprocessed the reads via MiXCR and lists one record per CDR3 protein. The table includes 680,000 or so distinct CDR3 sequences, about 40% detected once. CDR3 length: 15 amino acids. About this clonotype itself: What it binds is not known. This may be a read error, as it is one base from a much larger clone.

V is TRBV12-3 or TRBV12-4 and J is TRBJ1-5, with D perhaps matching TRBD1 (5 bases). Material for sequencing was PBMCs. This receptor was identified in a human donor in good health (CMV status not recorded). Some clones in this sample may be carry-over from other donors' samples. Here the CDR3 reads CASSPWGGGNPPQHF. The CDR3 DNA sequence: TGTGCCAGCAGCCCATGGGGCGGTGGCAATCCGCCCCAGCATTTT.